This is a list of T cell receptor beta chains from one sample in a study of radiation and T cells in renal cell carcinoma. Repertoires were generated with immunoSEQ multiplex PCR, while TCRdb's copy carries only in-frame clones and drops some. In the table there are about 130,000 clones, approximately 80% of which are singletons. Sequenced here: blood, sampled from a patient whose treatment included radiotherapy and nephrectomy. The receptor source for this set is a woman aged 55 to 70 with renal cell carcinoma. The CDR3 runs from the conserved cysteine through the conserved F or W. A D gene is named only where the DNA matches it firmly. Size values are once, few and many counts, or a class for expanded clones, and some rows have none.

V gene,D gene,J gene,CDR3 length,clone size,CDR3 DNA,CDR3 protein
TRBV6-1,NA,TRBJ1-1,14,NA,TGTGCCAGCAGTGGATTACAGGGGAACACTGAAGCTTTCTTT,CASSGLQGNTEAFF
TRBV7-9,NA,TRBJ1-1,13,NA,TGTGCCAGCAGCTTCGGGGGTGCCCATGAAGCTTTCTTT,CASSFGGAHEAFF
TRBV7-9,NA,TRBJ1-2,14,NA,TGTGCCAGCAGCTTAAGCAGGCAGAACTATGGCTACACCTTC,CASSLSRQNYGYTF
TRBV4-1,NA,TRBJ2-2,12,few,TGCGCCAGCAGCTTATTCGGGGGGGAGCTGTTTTTT,CASSLFGGELFF
TRBV6-5,NA,TRBJ1-3,15,NA,TGTGCCAGCAGTTATAACAGGAATACTGGAAACACCATATATTTT,CASSYNRNTGNTIYF
TRBV7-3,NA,TRBJ2-1,13,NA,TGTGCCAGCAGCTTAAGTCTCTACAATGAGCAGTTCTTC,CASSLSLYNEQFF
TRBV11-2,TRBD1,TRBJ1-2,15,NA,TGTGCCAGCAGCTTGGACGGGACAGGATTATATGGCTACACCTTC,CASSLDGTGLYGYTF
TRBV19,TRBD2,TRBJ2-1,14,NA,TGTGCCAGTATAGCGGGAGGGCCGGACAATGAGCAGTTCTTC,CASIAGGPDNEQFF
TRBV7-9,TRBD1,TRBJ2-3,15,NA,TGTGCCAGCAGCCCGACAGGGGCTAGCACAGATACGCAGTATTTT,CASSPTGASTDTQYF
TRBV5-6,TRBD2,TRBJ2-5,15,NA,TGTGCCAGCCGCGGACTAGCGGGTCTCCAAGAGACCCAGTACTTC,CASRGLAGLQETQYF
TRBV6-5,TRBD1,TRBJ1-1,15,NA,TGTGCCAGCAGACCTACAGGGGACATGAACACTGAAGCTTTCTTT,CASRPTGDMNTEAFF
TRBV5-1,TRBD1,TRBJ1-2,15,medium-sized,TGCGCCAGCAGCTTGGCAGGGGGCGCTGGCTATGGCTACACCTTC,CASSLAGGAGYGYTF
TRBV28,NA,TRBJ1-5,11,once,TGTGCCAGCACTTCCTATCAGCCCCAGCATTTT,CASTSYQPQHF
TRBV11-2,NA,TRBJ1-4,19,NA,TGTGCCAGCAGCTTAGATCGCGACCGGAAAACTTCAACTAATGAAAAACTGTTTTTT,CASSLDRDRKTSTNEKLFF
TRBV6-1,NA,TRBJ1-5,14,once,TGTGCCAGCAGGATGGGAGGAGGGGGTCAGCCCCAGCATTTT,CASRMGGGGQPQHF
TRBV9,TRBD1,TRBJ2-5,14,NA,TGTGCCAGCAGCCCGACAGGGCAACAAGAGACCCAGTACTTC,CASSPTGQQETQYF
TRBV29-1,NA,TRBJ2-3,14,NA,TGCAGCGTCCTTTCGGTGAAAGGCACAGATACGCAGTATTTT,CSVLSVKGTDTQYF
TRBV6-5,TRBD1,TRBJ1-3,14,once,TGTGCCAGCAGGACTGGACAGGGGTACGGCACCATATATTTT,CASRTGQGYGTIYF